This entry lists 18 T cell receptor beta chains sequenced from one sample in a study of somatic mutations in cytotoxic T cells in rheumatoid arthritis. The repertoire was sequenced with immunoSEQ multiplex PCR; TCRdb's copy has only in-frame clones and lacks some. The table has more than 8,000 clones, around nine tenths seen once. Input material: CD4+ T cells sorted from blood. These receptors originate from a woman aged 18-29 years with rheumatoid arthritis.

The chain employs TRBV11-2 and TRBJ1-3, with a tentative D call TRBD1 (5 bases). Trimming left V 4 bases short and J 0 bases short, with 10 bases between. CDR1 is SGHAT, CDR2 FQNNGV, per germline. The CDR3 is 15 amino acids. CDR3 bases: TGTGCCAGCAGCTGGACACAGTCCTCTGGAAACACCATATATTTT. Amino acid sequence: CASSWTQSSGNTIYF.

The rearrangement uses TRBV9 and TRBJ1-2, with 8 bases aligning to TRBD1. The CDR3 is 17 residues long. In germline, CDR1 is SGDLS, CDR2 YYNGEE. Unmatched junction bases numbered 14, after V lost 4 bases and J lost 3 bases. CDR3 nucleotide sequence: TGTGCCAGCAGCCCGTACCGACAGGGGCTTTTCGACTATGGCTACACCTTC. Amino acids: CASSPYRQGLFDYGYTF.

The CDR3 protein is CASNEGPGQGAGELFF. As DNA, the CDR3 is TGTGCCAGCAACGAAGGGCCGGGACAGGGTGCCGGGGAGCTGTTTTTT. The genes are TRBV7-3 and TRBJ2-2; 9 positions match TRBD1. CDR1 SGHTA and CDR2 FQGTGA come from the germline V gene. The length of the CDR3 is 16 residues. The V segment lost 7 bases and the J segment 6 bases; nucleotides outside the gene matches: 12.

V is TRBV7-9 and J is TRBJ2-7; D might be TRBD1 (5 bases). The germline CDR1 and CDR2 sequences are SEHNR and FQNEAQ (reference sequence). The CDR3 covers 12 residues. The ends were cut back, 7 bases at V and 1 base at J, with 8 bases in the middle. In DNA form, the CDR3 reads TGTGCCAGCAAAGGGGAATCCTACGAGCAGTACTTC. Amino acid sequence: CASKGESYEQYF. Using reference TRBV7-9 and TRBJ2-7 for the parts outside the CDR3, the full variable domain is DTGVSQNPRHKITKRGQNVTFRCDPISEHNRLYWYRQTLGQGPEFLTYFQNEAQLEKSRLLSDRFSAERPKGSFSTLEIQRTEQGDSAMYLCASKGESYEQYFGPGTRLTVT.

The genes are TRBV19 and TRBJ1-5; 10 bases match TRBD1. CDR1 is LNHDA and CDR2 is SQIVND in the germline V gene (reference sequence). Germline trimming cut 9 bases from V and 0 bases from J; bases unmatched to any gene: 11. The CDR3 loop spans 17 amino acids. CDR3 sequence reads: CASAWTGGPNSNQPQHF. In nucleotides, the CDR3 is TGTGCCAGCGCCTGGACAGGGGGTCCGAATAGCAATCAGCCCCAGCATTTT.

The chain links TRBV28 to TRBJ2-2; maybe TRBD2 (5 bases). Germline V lookup: CDR1 MDHEN, CDR2 SYDVKM. The CDR3 runs 16 residues. The germline V and J ends were trimmed by 5 bases and 3 bases, with 16 bases remaining between them. CDR3 nucleotides: TGTGCCAGCAGTGCAGCGGTTTGGGGTGACACCGGGGAGCTGTTTTTT. It encodes CASSAAVWGDTGELFF.

V is TRBV6-5 and J is TRBJ2-7; D is undetermined. The V end was cut by 7 bases, the J end by 3 bases, with 10 bases between. CDR1 and CDR2 from the germline V gene are MNHEY and SVGAGI. CDR3 length: 12 residues. CDR3 nucleotides: TGTGCCAGCACCAACAACTACTACGAGCAGTACTTC. As protein: CASTNNYYEQYF.

This clone appeared once. The genes are TRBV27 and TRBJ1-2, with 9 bases fitting TRBD1. The germline V gene has CDR1 MNHEY and CDR2 SMNVEV (reference sequence). The CDR3 has 15 residues. The J segment lost 2 bases and the V segment lost 7 bases, leaving 8 bases of the junction unmatched. The CDR3 loop is CASKLWTGANYGYTF. DNA of the CDR3: TGTGCCAGCAAACTGTGGACAGGGGCAAACTATGGCTACACCTTC.

The chain combines TRBV5-1 with TRBJ2-7; D may be TRBD1 (6 bases). Trimming shortened V by 4 bases and J by 4 bases, and 12 bases separated the two germline ends. The CDR3 loop spans 13 amino acids. The V gene's germline CDR1 is SGHRS and CDR2 YFSETQ. The DNA of the CDR3 is TGCGCCAGCAGCACCGTGGGGGCATACGAGCAGTACTTC. Its translation is CASSTVGAYEQYF.

V is TRBV10-3 and J is TRBJ2-5; 8 positions match TRBD2. The CDR3 runs 14 residues. Trimming removed 0 bases from V and 5 bases from J; junction bases left unmatched: 2. Germline assignment: CDR1 ENHRY and CDR2 SYGVKD. The CDR3 nucleotides read TGTGCCATCAGTGAGTCGACTAGCGTGGAGACCCAGTACTTC. This sequence encodes CAISESTSVETQYF.

The rearrangement links TRBV28 to TRBJ2-7, with D unresolved. This CDR3 spans 11 amino acids. Per the germline V gene, CDR1 is MDHEN and CDR2 is SYDVKM. V lost 6 bases and J 4 bases, leaving 7 bases between the germline ends. The CDR3 loop is CASRTVYEQYF. In DNA, the CDR3 is TGTGCCAGCAGAACAGTATACGAGCAGTACTTC. Together with reference TRBV28 and TRBJ2-7, the CDR3 gives the full variable domain: DVKVTQSSRYLVKRTGEKVFLECVQDMDHENMFWYRQDPGLGLRLIYFSYDVKMKEKGDIPEGYSVSREKKERFSLILESASTNQTSMYLCASRTVYEQYFGPGTRLTVT.

The chain combines TRBV4-1 with TRBJ2-1; 11 bases line up with TRBD2. V shed 2 bases, J shed 9 bases, and the junction held 27 bases outside the gene matches. The CDR3 spans 22 residues. The germline V gene has CDR1 MGHRA and CDR2 YSYEKL. CDR3 protein: CASSQRIGEPAGASGRKGEQFF. CDR3 coding DNA: TGCGCCAGCAGCCAAAGGATAGGGGAGCCGGCCGGGGCTAGCGGGAGGAAGGGTGAGCAGTTCTTC.

The chain has TRBV19 and TRBJ2-2; TRBD1 matches 9 bases. CDR3 length: 15 amino acids. V gave up 3 bases and J gave up 4 bases; unmatched junction bases: 3. The germline V gene encodes CDR1 LNHDA and CDR2 SQIVND (reference sequence). CDR3 nucleotides: TGTGCCAGTAGTATCGGGACAGGGCCCACCGGGGAGCTGTTTTTT. This translates into CASSIGTGPTGELFF.

The chain is built from TRBV5-1 and TRBJ1-2, with TRBD1 matching 7 bases. The CDR3 consists of 15 residues. CDR1 is SGHRS, CDR2 YFSETQ, per germline. Germline trimming cut 2 bases from V and 6 bases from J; bases unmatched to any gene: 10. CDR3 DNA: TGCGCCAGCAGCTTACAGGGGCGAACAGAGGATGGCTACACCTTC. Translation: CASSLQGRTEDGYTF.

Comments on this clone: No conserved phenylalanine or tryptophan ends this CDR3, so it is likely a read error. CDR3 DNA: TGTGCCAGCACCCTCACCCAGACTGAAGCTTTCCTT. Translation: CASTLTQTEAFL. The chain carries TRBV28 and TRBJ1-1; no reliable D call. Germline CDR1 and CDR2: MDHEN and SYDVKM. V was trimmed by 7 bases and J by 5 bases, leaving 11 bases between them. This CDR3 has 12 residues.

The chain joins TRBV11-2 to TRBJ1-2, with a weak D call TRBD1 (5 bases). V dropped 1 base and J dropped 2 bases, with 5 bases sitting between them. Germline V gene data show CDR1 as SGHAT and CDR2 as FQNNGV. The CDR3 sequence is 13 residues long. The CDR3: CASSLAGNYGYTF. The CDR3 nucleotides are TGTGCCAGCAGCTTAGCAGGGAACTATGGCTACACCTTC.

V and J are TRBV7-2 and TRBJ1-5, with TRBD1 matching 10 bases. CDR3 length: 16 amino acids. Germline CDR1 and CDR2: SGHTA and FQGNSA. Germline trimming cut 5 bases from V and 4 bases from J; bases unmatched to any gene: 8. The DNA for the CDR3 is TGTGCCAGCAGCCACATCCGGGACAGGGGTAATCAGCCCCAGCATTTT. Translated, it gives CASSHIRDRGNQPQHF.

The chain joins TRBV6-5 to TRBJ2-7; 8 nucleotides line up with TRBD1. The J segment lost 2 bases and the V segment lost 9 bases, leaving 6 bases of the junction unmatched. Per germline, CDR1 MNHEY and CDR2 SVGAGI. This CDR3 is built from 13 residues. CDR3 region: CASDSGGPYEQYF. CDR3 bases: TGTGCCAGTGACTCAGGGGGCCCCTACGAGCAGTACTTC.